This T cell receptor (beta chain) is from a study of T cell repertoires in cytomegalovirus infection. Study as a whole: The public TCR beta signatures pointed to both CMV infection and matching HLA type. Study-wide points: Adding up the frequency of public TCR beta families identified people who carried CMV plus the relevant HLA. It was HLA-C-restricted CMV-specific TCR beta clonotypes that dominated the response ex vivo.

TCRdb processed the reads anew with MiXCR; each CDR3 protein has one entry. The sample shows 200,000 to 300,000 distinct CDR3 sequences, more than 9% of them seen only once. Turning to this clonotype: No antigen is known for it.

The TCR comes from a human donor in good health (CMV status not recorded). Some clones in this sample may be carry-over from other donors' samples. Sequencing was done on a sample of PBMCs.

The CDR3 DNA reads TGTGCCAGCAGGCATAGGGGGGACAGGGTCCAAGAGACCCAGTACTTC. It is translated as CASRHRGDRVQETQYF. The chain couples TRBV6-6 to TRBJ2-5; 9 bases are a match to TRBD1. Germline-derived CDR1 and CDR2 are MNHNY and SVGAGI (reference sequence). The length of the CDR3 is 16 residues. Trimming took 6 bases from V and 1 from J; bases not matched to a gene: 9.